This paragraph reports one TCR beta chain. What it binds is not known. Per the study methods: Lowest detectable productive clonotype frequency was 2.59 x 10-5. TCRdb keeps only in-frame clones here, not all; method: immunoSEQ multiplex PCR. That table gives V, J and clone size, and the DNA gave D and trimming. The sample holds over 30,000 clones, more than 80% seen once. The data are from a study of STAT5B mutations in CD4+ large granular lymphocyte leukemia. Study in general: The CDR3 'QG' motif was associated with a particular HLA allele among healthy donors.

There are 14 residues in the CDR3. In germline, CDR1 is WNHNN, CDR2 SYGVQD (reference sequence). Between the trimmed V and J ends, which lost 4 bases and 1 base, there was a span of 11 bases. Overall study findings and caveats: Patient CD4-sorted repertoires looked more clonal than healthy CD4+ repertoires, even without putative leukemic clones. 8/27 top patient clones versus 2/35 control clones were TRBV06-family.

Input material: CD4+ T cells from blood buffy coats. The rearrangement joins TRBV10-1 to TRBJ2-7, with TRBD1 as a possible D gene (5 bases). The sequence derives from a human donor in good health. The CDR3 region is CASSGQGGSYEQYF. The CDR3 bases are TGCGCCAGCAGTGGGCAGGGTGGGTCCTACGAGCAGTACTTC.